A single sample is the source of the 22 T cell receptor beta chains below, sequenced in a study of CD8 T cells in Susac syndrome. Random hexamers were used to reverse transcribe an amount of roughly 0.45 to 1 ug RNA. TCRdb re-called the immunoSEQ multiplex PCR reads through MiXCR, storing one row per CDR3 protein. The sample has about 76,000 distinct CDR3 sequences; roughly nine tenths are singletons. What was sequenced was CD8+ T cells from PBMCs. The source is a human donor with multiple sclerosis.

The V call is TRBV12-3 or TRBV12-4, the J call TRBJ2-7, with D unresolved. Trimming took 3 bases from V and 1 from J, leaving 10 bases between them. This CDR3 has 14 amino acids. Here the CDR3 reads CASSFVLGSYEQYF. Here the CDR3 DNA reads TGTGCCAGCAGTTTTGTTTTAGGTTCCTACGAGCAGTACTTC.

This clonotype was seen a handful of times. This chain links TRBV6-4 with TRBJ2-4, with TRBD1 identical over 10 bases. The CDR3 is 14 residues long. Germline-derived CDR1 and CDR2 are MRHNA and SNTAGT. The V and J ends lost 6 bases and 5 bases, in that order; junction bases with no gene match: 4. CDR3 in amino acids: CASRTGGSQNIQYF. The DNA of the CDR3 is TGTGCCAGCAGGACAGGGGGCTCCCAAAACATTCAGTACTTC.

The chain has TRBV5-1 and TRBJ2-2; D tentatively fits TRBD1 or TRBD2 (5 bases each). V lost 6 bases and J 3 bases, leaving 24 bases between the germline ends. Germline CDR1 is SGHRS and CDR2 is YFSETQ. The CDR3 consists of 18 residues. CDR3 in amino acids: CASTHHGARGADTGELFF. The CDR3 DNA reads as TGCGCCAGCACTCACCACGGAGCCCGGGGCGCGGACACCGGGGAGCTGTTTTTT.

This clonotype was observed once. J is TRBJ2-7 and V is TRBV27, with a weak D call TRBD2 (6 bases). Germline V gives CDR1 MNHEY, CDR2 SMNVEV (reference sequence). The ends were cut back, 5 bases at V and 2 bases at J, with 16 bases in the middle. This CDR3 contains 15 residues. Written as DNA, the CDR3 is TGTGCCAGCAGTAGACCTGGGGGGTACCCCTACGAGCAGTACTTC. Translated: CASSRPGGYPYEQYF.

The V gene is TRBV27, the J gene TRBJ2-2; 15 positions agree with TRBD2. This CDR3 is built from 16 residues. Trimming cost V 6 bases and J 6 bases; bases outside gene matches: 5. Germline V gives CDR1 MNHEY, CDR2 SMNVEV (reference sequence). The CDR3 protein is CASRGLAGGPPGELFF. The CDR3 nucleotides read TGTGCCAGCAGAGGACTAGCGGGGGGGCCTCCCGGGGAGCTGTTTTTT.

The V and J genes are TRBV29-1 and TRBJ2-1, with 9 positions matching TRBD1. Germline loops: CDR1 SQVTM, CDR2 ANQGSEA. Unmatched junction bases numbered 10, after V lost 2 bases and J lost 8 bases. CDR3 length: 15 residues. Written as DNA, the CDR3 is TGCAGCGTTGAACCCTGGGACAGGGAAGAGTATGAGCAGTTCTTC. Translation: CSVEPWDREEYEQFF.

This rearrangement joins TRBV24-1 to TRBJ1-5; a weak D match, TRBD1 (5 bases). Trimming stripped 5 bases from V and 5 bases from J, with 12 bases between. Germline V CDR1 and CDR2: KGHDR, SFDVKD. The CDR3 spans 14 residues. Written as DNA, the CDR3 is TGTGCCACCAGTGTCGGGGGGGTTGATCAGCCCCAGCATTTT. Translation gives CATSVGGVDQPQHF.

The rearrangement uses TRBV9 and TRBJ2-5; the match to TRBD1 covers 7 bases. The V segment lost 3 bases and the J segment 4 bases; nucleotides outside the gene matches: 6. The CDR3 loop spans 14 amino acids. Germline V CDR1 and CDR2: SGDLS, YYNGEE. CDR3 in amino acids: CASSGRTGRETQYF. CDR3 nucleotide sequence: TGTGCCAGCAGCGGCCGGACAGGAAGAGAGACCCAGTACTTC. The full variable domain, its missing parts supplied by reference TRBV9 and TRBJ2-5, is DSGVTQTPKHLITATGQRVTLRCSPRSGDLSVYWYQQSLDQGLQFLIQYYNGEERAKGNILERFSAQQFPDLHSELNLSSLELGDSALYFCASSGRTGRETQYFGPGTRLLVL.

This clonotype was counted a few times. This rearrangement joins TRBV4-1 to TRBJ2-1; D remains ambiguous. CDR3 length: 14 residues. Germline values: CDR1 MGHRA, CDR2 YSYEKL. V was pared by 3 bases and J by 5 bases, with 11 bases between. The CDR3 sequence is CASSQLIHNNEQFF. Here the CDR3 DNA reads TGCGCCAGCAGCCAGCTGATTCATAACAATGAGCAGTTCTTC.

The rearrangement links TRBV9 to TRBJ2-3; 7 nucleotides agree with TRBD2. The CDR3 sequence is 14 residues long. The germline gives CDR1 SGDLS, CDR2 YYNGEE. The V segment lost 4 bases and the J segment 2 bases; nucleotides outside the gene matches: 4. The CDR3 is CASSPGGYTDTQYF. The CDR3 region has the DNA TGTGCCAGCAGCCCCGGGGGGTACACAGATACGCAGTATTTT.

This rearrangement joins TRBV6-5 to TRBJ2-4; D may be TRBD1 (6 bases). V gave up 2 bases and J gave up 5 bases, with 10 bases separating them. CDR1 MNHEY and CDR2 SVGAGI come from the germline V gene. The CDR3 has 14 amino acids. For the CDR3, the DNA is TGTGCCAGCAGTTACGCTGAGGGGGAAAACATTCAGTACTTC. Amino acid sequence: CASSYAEGENIQYF.

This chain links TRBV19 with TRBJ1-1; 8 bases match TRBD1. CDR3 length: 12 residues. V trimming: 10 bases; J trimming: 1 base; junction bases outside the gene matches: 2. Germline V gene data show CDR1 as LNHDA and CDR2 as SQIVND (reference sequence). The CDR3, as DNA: TGTGCCACCGGACAGGGGAACACTGAAGCTTTCTTT. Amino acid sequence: CATGQGNTEAFF.

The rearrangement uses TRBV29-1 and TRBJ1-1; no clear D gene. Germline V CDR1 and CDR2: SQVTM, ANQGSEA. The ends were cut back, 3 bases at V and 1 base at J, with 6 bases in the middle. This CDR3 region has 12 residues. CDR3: CSVERGNTEAFF. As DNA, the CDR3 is TGCAGCGTTGAGCGGGGGAACACTGAAGCTTTCTTT.

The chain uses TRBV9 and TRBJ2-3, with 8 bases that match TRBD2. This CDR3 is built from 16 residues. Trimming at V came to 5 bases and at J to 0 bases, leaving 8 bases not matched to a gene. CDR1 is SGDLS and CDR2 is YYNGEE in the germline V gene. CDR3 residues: CASRAGTSYSTDTQYF. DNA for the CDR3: TGTGCCAGCAGGGCCGGGACTAGTTATAGCACAGATACGCAGTATTTT.

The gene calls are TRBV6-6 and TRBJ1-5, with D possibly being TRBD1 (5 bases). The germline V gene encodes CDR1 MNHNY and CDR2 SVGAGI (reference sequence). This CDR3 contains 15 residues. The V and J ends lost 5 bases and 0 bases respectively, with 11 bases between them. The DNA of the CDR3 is TGTGCCAGCAGTCAGGGCCCGTATAGCAATCAGCCCCAGCATTTT. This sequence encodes CASSQGPYSNQPQHF.

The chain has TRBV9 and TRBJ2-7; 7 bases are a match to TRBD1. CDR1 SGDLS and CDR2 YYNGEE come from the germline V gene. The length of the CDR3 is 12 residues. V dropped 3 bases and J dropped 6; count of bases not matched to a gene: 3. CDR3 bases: TGTGCCAGCAGCGCGACAGGGACCGAGCAGTACTTC. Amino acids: CASSATGTEQYF.

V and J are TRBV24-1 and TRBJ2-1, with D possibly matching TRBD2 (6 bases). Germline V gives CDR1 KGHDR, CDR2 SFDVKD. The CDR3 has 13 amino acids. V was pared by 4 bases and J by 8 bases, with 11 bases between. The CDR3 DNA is TGTGCCACCAGTGAACGATGGAGGGATGAGCAGTTCTTC. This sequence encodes CATSERWRDEQFF.

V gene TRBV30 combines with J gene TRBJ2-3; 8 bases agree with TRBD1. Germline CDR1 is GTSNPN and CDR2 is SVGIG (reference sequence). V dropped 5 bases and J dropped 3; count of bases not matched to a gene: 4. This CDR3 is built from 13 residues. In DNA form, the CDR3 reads TGTGCCTGGGACAGGGGAAGGACAGATACGCAGTATTTT. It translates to CAWDRGRTDTQYF. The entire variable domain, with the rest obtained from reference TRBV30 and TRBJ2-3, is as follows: SQTIHQWPATLVQPVGSPLSLECTVEGTSNPNLYWYRQAAGRGLQLLFYSVGIGQISSEVPQNLSASRPQDRQFILSSKKLLLSDSGFYLCAWDRGRTDTQYFGPGTRLTVL.

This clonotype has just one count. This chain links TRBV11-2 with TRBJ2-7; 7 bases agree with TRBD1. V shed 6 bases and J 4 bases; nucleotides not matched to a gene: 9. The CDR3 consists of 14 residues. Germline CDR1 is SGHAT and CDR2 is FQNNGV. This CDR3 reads CASSFETGLYEQYF. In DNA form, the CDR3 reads TGTGCCAGCAGTTTCGAGACAGGGCTATACGAGCAGTACTTC. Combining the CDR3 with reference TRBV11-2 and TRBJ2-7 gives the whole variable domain EAGVAQSPRYKIIEKRQSVAFWCNPISGHATLYWYQQILGQGPKLLIQFQNNGVVDDSQLPKDRFSAERLKGVDSTLKIQPAKLEDSAVYLCASSFETGLYEQYFGPGTRLTVT.

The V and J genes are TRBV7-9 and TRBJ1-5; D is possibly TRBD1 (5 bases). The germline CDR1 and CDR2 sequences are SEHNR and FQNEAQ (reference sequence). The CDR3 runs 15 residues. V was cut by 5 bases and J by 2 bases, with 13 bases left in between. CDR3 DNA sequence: TGTGCCAGCAGCCCGCGGGGGGGTGGCAATCAGCCCCAGCATTTT. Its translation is CASSPRGGGNQPQHF.

CDR3 bases: TGTGCCAGCAGCTTAGAGGATGGACCGTTCTATGGCTACACCTTC. Translating gives CASSLEDGPFYGYTF. V gene TRBV7-2 combines with J gene TRBJ1-2; D not certain. This CDR3 spans 15 amino acids. Per the germline V gene, CDR1 is SGHTA and CDR2 is FQGNSA. The ends were cut back, 1 base at V and 4 bases at J, with 13 bases in the middle.

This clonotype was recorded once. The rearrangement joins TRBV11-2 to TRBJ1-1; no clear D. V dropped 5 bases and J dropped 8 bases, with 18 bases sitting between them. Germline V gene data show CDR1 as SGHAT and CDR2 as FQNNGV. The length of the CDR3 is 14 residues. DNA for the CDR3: TGTGCCAGCAGCCCCTCATTAGAAGGTCAAGAAGCTTTCTTT. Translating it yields CASSPSLEGQEAFF.